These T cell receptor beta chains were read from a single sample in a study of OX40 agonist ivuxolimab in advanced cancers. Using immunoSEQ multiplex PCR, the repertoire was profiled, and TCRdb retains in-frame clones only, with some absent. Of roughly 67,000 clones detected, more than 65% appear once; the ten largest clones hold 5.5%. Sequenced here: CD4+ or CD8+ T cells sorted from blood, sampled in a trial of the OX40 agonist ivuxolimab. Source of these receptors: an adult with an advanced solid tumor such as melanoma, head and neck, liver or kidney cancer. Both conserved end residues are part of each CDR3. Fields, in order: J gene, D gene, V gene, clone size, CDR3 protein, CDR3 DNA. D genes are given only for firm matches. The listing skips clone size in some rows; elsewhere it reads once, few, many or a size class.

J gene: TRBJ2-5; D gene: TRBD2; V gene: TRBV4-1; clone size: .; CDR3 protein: CASSPNSGWGGTETQYF; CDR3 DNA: TGCGCCAGCAGCCCTAATTCGGGTTGGGGAGGGACGGAGACCCAGTACTTC
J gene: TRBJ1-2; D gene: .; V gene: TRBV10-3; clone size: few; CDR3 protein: CAISERTAGYTF; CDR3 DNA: TGTGCCATCAGTGAGAGGACAGCAGGCTACACCTTC
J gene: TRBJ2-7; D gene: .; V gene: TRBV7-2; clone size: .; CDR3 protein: CASSLEQGLAYEQYF; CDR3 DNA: TGTGCCAGCAGCTTAGAACAGGGTCTGGCCTACGAGCAGTACTTC
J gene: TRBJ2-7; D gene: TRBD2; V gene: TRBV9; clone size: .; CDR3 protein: CASSPGTSGIAYEQYF; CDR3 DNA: TGTGCCAGCAGCCCCGGGACTAGCGGGATCGCCTACGAGCAGTACTTC
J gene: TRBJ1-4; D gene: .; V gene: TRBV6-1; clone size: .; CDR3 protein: CASSFRGGESEKLFF; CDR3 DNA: TGTGCCAGCAGTTTCCGAGGAGGGGAGAGTGAAAAACTGTTTTTT
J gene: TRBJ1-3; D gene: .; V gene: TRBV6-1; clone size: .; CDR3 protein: CASSELAGNTIYF; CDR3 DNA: TGTGCCAGCAGTGAATTGGCCGGAAACACCATATATTTT
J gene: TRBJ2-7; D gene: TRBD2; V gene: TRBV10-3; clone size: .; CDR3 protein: CAIRASGSPMNEQYF; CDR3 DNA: TGTGCCATCAGGGCTAGCGGGAGTCCGATGAACGAGCAGTACTTC
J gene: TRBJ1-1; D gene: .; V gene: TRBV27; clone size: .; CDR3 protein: CASSLGAQGEAFF; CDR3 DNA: TGTGCCAGCAGTTTGGGTGCTCAGGGGGAAGCTTTCTTT
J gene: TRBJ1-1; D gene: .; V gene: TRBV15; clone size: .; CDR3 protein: CATSALGHPNTEAFF; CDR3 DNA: TGTGCCACCAGCGCTCTGGGACACCCGAACACTGAAGCTTTCTTT
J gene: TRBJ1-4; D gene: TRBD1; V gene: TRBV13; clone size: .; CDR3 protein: CASSTRGQRELFF; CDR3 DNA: TGTGCCAGCAGCACCCGGGGACAGAGGGAACTGTTTTTT
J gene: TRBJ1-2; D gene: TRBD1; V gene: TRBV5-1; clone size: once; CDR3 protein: CASSLAGGLPSNGYTF; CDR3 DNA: TGCGCCAGCAGCTTGGCAGGGGGCCTCCCGTCGAATGGCTACACCTTC
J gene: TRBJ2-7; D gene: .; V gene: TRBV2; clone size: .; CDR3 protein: CASSEGSPEQYF; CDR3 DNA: TGTGCCAGCAGTGAGGGCAGCCCCGAGCAGTACTTC
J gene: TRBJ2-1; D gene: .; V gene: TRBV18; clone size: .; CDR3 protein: CASSPQGYNEQFF; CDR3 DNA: TGTGCCAGCTCACCACAGGGGTACAATGAGCAGTTCTTC
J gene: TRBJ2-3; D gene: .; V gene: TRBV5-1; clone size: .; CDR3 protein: CASSFWGRPDTQYF; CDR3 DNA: TGCGCCAGCAGCTTCTGGGGTCGGCCAGATACGCAGTATTTT
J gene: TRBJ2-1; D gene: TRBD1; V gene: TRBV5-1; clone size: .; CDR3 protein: CASSLTGELYNEQFF; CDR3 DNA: TGCGCCAGCAGCTTGACAGGGGAACTCTACAATGAGCAGTTCTTC
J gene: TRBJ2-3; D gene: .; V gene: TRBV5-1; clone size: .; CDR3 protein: CASSLGLRGEDTQYF; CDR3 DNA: TGCGCCAGCAGCTTGGGGTTGAGAGGGGAGGACACGCAGTATTTT
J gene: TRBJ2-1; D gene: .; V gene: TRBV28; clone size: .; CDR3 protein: CASSPPRSSYNEQFF; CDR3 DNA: TGTGCCAGCAGCCCCCCGCGGAGCTCCTACAATGAGCAGTTCTTC
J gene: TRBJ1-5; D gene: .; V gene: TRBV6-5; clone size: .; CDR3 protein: CASSYSPYNNQPQHF; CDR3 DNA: TGTGCCAGCAGTTACTCGCCGTATAACAATCAGCCCCAGCATTTT
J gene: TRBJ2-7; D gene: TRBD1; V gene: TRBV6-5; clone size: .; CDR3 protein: CASSYRDRGLYEQYF; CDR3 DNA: TGTGCCAGCAGTTACCGGGACAGGGGCCTCTACGAGCAGTACTTC
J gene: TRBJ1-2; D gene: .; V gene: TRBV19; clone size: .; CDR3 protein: CASSQQRGTLNYGYTF; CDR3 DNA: TGTGCCAGTAGCCAACAAAGGGGGACCCTTAACTATGGCTACACCTTC
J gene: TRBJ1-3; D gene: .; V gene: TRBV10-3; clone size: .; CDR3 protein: CAISESGMRGNTIYF; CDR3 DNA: TGTGCCATCAGTGAGTCCGGCATGAGAGGAAACACCATATATTTT
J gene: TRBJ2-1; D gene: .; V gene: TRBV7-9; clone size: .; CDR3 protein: CASSAGAYNEQFF; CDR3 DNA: TGTGCCAGCAGCGCCGGAGCCTACAATGAGCAGTTCTTC
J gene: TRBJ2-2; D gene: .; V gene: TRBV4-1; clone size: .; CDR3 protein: CASSSPDSSNTGELFF; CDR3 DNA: TGCGCCAGCTCTTCCCCGGACTCATCTAACACCGGGGAGCTGTTTTTT
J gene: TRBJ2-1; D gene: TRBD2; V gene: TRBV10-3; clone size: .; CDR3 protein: CAISESSGLAGADEQFF; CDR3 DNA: TGTGCCATCAGTGAGTCGAGTGGACTAGCGGGAGCCGATGAGCAGTTCTTC
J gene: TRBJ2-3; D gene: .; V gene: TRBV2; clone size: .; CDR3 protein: CASSLDEGTQYF; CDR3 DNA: TGTGCCAGCAGTCTGGACGAAGGTACGCAGTATTTT
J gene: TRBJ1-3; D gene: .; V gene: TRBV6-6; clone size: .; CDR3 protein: CASRVQAYGNTIYF; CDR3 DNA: TGTGCCAGCAGGGTACAGGCTTACGGAAACACCATATATTTT
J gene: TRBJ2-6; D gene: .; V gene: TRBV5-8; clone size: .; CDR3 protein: CASSLIRAGANVLTF; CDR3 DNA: TGTGCCAGCAGCTTAATAAGGGCTGGGGCCAACGTCCTGACTTTC
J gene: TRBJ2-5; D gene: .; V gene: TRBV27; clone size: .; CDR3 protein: CASKTHLASQETQYF; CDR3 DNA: TGTGCCAGCAAGACCCATCTAGCTTCCCAAGAGACCCAGTACTTC
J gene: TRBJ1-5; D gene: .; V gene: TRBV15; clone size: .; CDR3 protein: CATSPVGANQPQHF; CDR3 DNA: TGTGCCACCAGCCCCGTGGGGGCCAATCAGCCCCAGCATTTT
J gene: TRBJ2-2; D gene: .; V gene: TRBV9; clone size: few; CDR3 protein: CASSERTTGELFF; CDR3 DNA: TGTGCCAGCAGCGAGAGGACAACCGGGGAGCTGTTTTTT
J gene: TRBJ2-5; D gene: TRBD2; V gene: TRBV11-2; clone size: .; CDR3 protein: CASSTGLAGFGETQYF; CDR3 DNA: TGTGCCAGCAGCACGGGACTAGCGGGGTTTGGGGAGACCCAGTACTTC
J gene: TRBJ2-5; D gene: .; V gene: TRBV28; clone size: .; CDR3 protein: CASSPHPQTAEETQYF; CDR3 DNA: TGTGCCAGCAGTCCCCACCCCCAGACAGCCGAAGAGACCCAGTACTTC
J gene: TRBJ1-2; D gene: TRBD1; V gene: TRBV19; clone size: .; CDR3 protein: CASSIRPGGTYGYTF; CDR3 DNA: TGTGCCAGTAGTATCCGGCCAGGGGGCACCTATGGCTACACCTTC
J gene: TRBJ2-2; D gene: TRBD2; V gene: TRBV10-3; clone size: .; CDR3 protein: CAINGKREGWITGELFF; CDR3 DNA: TGTGCCATCAATGGCAAGCGGGAGGGATGGATCACCGGGGAGCTGTTTTTT
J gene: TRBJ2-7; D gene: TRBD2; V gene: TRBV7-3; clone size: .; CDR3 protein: CASSTAGGSRYEQYF; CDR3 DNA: TGTGCCAGCAGCACAGCGGGAGGGTCTAGATACGAGCAGTACTTC
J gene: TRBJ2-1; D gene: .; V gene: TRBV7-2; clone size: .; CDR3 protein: CASGSGVDNEQFF; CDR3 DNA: TGTGCCAGCGGGTCCGGGGTCGACAATGAGCAGTTCTTC
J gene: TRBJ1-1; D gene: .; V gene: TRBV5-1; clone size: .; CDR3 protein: CASSLDPGLNTEAFF; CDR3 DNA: TGCGCCAGCAGCTTGGACCCAGGGTTGAACACTGAAGCTTTCTTT
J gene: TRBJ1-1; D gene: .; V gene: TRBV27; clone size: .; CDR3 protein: CASSLSPEVTEAFF; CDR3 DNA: TGTGCCAGCAGTTTATCGCCAGAAGTTACTGAAGCTTTCTTT
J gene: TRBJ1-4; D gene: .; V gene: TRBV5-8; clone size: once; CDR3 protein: CASSLSPQTNEKLFF; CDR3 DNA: TGTGCCAGCAGCTTGAGTCCACAGACTAATGAAAAACTGTTTTTT
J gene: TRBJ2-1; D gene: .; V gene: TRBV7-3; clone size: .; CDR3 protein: CASSSRLGTGFNEQFF; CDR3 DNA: TGTGCCAGCAGCTCCCGACTCGGAACAGGGTTCAATGAGCAGTTCTTC
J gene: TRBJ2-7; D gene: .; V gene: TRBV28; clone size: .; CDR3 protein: CASSFPHRAYEQYF; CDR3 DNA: TGTGCCAGCAGCTTCCCCCACAGGGCCTACGAGCAGTACTTC
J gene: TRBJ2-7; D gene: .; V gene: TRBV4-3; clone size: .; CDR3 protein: CASSPTDSSSTYEQYF; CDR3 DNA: TGCGCCAGCAGCCCCACAGACAGTTCCTCAACCTACGAGCAGTACTTC
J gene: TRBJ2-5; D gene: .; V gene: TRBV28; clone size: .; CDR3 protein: CASISGQPQETQYF; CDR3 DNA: TGTGCCAGCATCTCAGGCCAACCCCAAGAGACCCAGTACTTC
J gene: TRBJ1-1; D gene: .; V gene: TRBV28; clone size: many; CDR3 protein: CASSSHNTEAFF; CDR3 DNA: TGTGCCAGCAGTTCCCATAACACTGAAGCTTTCTTT
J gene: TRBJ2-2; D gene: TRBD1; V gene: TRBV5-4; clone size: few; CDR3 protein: CASSRDRGLNTGELFF; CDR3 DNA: TGTGCCAGCAGCCGCGACAGGGGGCTGAACACCGGGGAGCTGTTTTTT
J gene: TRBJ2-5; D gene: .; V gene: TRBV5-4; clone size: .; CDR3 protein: CASSSPQETQYF; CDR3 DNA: TGTGCCAGCAGCTCGCCCCAAGAGACCCAGTACTTC
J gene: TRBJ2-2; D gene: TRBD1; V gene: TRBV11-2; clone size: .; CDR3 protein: CASRDRGNTGELFF; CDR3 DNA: TGTGCCAGCAGGGACAGGGGAAACACCGGGGAGCTGTTTTTT
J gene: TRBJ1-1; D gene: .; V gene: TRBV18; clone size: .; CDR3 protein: CASSPRGAFDTEAFF; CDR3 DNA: TGTGCCAGCTCACCGCGGGGGGCTTTTGACACTGAAGCTTTCTTT
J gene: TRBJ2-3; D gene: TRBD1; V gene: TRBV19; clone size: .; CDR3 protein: CASSIDHLAGGLNTDTQYF; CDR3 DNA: TGTGCCAGTAGTATAGATCATTTGGCAGGGGGCCTCAACACAGATACGCAGTATTTT
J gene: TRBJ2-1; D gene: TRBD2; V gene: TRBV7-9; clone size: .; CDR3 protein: CASSPSGINNEQFF; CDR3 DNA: TGTGCCAGCAGCCCTAGCGGGATAAACAATGAGCAGTTCTTC
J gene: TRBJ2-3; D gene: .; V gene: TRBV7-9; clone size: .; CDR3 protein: CASSLTGGLDTQYF; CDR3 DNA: TGTGCCAGCAGCCTCACCGGGGGGCTGGATACGCAGTATTTT
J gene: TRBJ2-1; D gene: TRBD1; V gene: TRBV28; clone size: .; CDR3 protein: CASSFRQGNEFF; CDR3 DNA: TGTGCCAGCAGTTTCAGACAGGGTAACGAGTTCTTC
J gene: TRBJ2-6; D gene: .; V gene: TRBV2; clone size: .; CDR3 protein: CASSVNSGANVLTF; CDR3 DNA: TGTGCCAGCAGTGTAAACTCTGGGGCCAACGTCCTGACTTTC